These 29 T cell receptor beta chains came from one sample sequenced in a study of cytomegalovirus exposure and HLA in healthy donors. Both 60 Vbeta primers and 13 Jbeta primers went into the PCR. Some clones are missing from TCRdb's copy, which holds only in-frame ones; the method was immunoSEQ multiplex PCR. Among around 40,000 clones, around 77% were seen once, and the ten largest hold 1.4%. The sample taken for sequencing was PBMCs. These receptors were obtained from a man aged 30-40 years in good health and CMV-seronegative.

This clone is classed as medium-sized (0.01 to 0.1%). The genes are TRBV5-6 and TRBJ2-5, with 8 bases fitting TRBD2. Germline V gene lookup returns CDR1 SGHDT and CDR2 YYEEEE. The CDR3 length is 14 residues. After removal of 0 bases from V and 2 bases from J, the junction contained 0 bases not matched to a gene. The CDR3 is CASSLAGGQETQYF. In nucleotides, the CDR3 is TGTGCCAGCAGCTTGGCGGGAGGGCAAGAGACCCAGTACTTC.

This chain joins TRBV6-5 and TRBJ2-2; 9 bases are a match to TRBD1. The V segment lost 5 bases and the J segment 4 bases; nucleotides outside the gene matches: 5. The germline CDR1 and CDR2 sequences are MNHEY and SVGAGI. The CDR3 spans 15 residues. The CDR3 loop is CASSAGTGRTGELFF. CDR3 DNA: TGTGCCAGCAGTGCCGGGACAGGGCGCACCGGGGAGCTGTTTTTT.

The DNA for the CDR3 is TGTGCCAGCAGCTACTTAGCGGGAGGGCCCGGGGAGCAGTACTTC. Its translation: CASSYLAGGPGEQYF. The gene calls are TRBV13 and TRBJ2-7; 11 nucleotides align to TRBD2. Germline CDR1 reads PRHDT; CDR2 reads FYEKMQ (reference sequence). The trim removed 4 bases at V and 7 bases at J, leaving 9 bases unmatched. The CDR3 has 15 residues.

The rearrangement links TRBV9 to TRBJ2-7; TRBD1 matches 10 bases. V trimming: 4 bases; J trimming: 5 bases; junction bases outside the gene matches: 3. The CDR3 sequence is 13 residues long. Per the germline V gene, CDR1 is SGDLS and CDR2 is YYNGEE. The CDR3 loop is CASSSGTGDEQYF. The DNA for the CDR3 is TGTGCCAGCAGCTCCGGGACAGGGGACGAGCAGTACTTC. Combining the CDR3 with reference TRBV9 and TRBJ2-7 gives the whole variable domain DSGVTQTPKHLITATGQRVTLRCSPRSGDLSVYWYQQSLDQGLQFLIQYYNGEERAKGNILERFSAQQFPDLHSELNLSSLELGDSALYFCASSSGTGDEQYFGPGTRLTVT.

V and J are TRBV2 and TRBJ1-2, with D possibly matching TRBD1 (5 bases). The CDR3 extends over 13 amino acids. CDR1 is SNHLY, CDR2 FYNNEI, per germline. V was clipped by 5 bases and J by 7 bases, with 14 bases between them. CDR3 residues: CASSLTALPGYTF. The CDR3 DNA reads TGTGCCAGCAGTCTGACAGCCCTGCCTGGCTACACCTTC.

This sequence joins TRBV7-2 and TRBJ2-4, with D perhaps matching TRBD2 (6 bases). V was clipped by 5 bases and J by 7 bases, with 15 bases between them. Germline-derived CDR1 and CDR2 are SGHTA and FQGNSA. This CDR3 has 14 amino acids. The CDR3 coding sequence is TGTGCCAGCAGCGCCCCGGGGGTAGCCAACATTCAGTACTTC. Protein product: CASSAPGVANIQYF. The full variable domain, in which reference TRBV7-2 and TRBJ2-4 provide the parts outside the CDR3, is GAGVSQSPSNKVTEKGKDVELRCDPISGHTALYWYRQSLGQGLEFLIYFQGNSAPDKSGLPSDRFSAERTGGSVSTLTIQRTQQEDSAVYLCASSAPGVANIQYFGAGTRLSVL.

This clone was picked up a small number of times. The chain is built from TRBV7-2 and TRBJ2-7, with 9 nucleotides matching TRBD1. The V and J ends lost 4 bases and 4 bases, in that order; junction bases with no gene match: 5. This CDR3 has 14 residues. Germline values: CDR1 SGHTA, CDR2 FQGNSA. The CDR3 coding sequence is TGTGCCAGCAGCTGGGGACAGGGAATTTACGAGCAGTACTTC. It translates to CASSWGQGIYEQYF.

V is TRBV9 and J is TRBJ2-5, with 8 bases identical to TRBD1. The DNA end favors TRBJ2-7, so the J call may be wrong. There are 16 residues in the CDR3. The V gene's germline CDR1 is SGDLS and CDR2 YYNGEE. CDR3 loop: CASSVDGTGGSYEQYF. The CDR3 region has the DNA TGTGCCAGCAGCGTAGACGGAACAGGGGGTTCCTACGAGCAGTACTTC.

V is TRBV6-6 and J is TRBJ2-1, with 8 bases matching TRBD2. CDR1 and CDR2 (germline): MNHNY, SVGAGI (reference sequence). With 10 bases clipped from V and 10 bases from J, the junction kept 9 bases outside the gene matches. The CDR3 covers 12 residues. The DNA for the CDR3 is TGTGCCACCGGGCGGGGGGCGCAAGAGCAGTTCTTC. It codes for CATGRGAQEQFF.

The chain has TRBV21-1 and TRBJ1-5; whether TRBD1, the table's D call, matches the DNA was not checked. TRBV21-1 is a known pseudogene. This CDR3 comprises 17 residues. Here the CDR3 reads CASSLKGLRGVNQPQHF. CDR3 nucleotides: TGTGCCAGCAGCCTCAAAGGGCTCAGGGGGGTCAATCAGCCCCAGCATTTT.

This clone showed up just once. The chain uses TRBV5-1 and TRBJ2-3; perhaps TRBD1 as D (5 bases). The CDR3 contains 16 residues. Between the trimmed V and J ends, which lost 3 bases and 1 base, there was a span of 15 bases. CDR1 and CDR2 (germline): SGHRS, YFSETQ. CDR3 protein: CASSSDIQMRTDTQYF. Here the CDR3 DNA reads TGCGCCAGCAGCTCGGACATCCAGATGCGCACAGATACGCAGTATTTT.

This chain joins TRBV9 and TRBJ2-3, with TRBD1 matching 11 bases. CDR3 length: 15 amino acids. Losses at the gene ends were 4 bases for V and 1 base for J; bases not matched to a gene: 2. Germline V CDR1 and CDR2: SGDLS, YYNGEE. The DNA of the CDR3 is TGTGCCAGCAGCCCGGACAGGGGGCGCACAGATACGCAGTATTTT. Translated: CASSPDRGRTDTQYF.

The CDR3 DNA reads TGTGCCAGCAGCTTGAAAACTAGCGGAAAATACAATGAGCAGTTCTTC. It encodes CASSLKTSGKYNEQFF. V and J are TRBV7-9 and TRBJ2-1, with 8 positions matching TRBD2. Trimming cost V 3 bases and J 4 bases; bases outside gene matches: 8. The CDR3 length is 16 residues. Germline CDR1 SEHNR, CDR2 FQNEAQ (reference sequence).

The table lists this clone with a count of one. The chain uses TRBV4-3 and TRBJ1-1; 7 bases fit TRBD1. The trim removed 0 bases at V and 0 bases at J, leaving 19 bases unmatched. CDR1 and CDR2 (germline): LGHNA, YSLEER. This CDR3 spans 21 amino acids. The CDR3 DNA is TGCGCCAGCAGCCAAGATGCAGGGGGAGCCAGCTACCCCCTCCTGAACACTGAAGCTTTCTTT. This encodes CASSQDAGGASYPLLNTEAFF.

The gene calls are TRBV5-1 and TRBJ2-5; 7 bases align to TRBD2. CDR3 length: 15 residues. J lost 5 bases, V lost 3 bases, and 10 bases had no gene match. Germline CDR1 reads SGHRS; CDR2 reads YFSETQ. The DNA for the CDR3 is TGCGCCAGCAGCTCGATCACAGCGGGGATGGAGACCCAGTACTTC. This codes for CASSSITAGMETQYF.

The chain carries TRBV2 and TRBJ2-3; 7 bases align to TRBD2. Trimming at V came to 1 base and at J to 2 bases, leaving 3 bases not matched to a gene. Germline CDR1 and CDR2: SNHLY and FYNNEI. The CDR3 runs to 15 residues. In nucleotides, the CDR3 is TGTGCCAGCAGTGAAGGACTAGCCTACACAGATACGCAGTATTTT. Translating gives CASSEGLAYTDTQYF.

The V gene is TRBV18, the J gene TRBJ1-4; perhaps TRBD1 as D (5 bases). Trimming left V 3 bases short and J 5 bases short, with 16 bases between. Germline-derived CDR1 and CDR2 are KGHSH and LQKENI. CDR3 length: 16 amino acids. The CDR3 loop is CASSPGQTAPNEKLFF. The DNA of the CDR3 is TGTGCCAGCTCACCGGGTCAGACAGCCCCCAATGAAAAACTGTTTTTT. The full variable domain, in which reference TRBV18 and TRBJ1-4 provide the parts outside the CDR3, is NAGVMQNPRHLVRRRGQEARLRCSPMKGHSHVYWYRQLPEEGLKFMVYLQKENIIDESGMPKERFSAEFPKEGPSILRIQQVVRGDSAAYFCASSPGQTAPNEKLFFGSGTQLSVL.

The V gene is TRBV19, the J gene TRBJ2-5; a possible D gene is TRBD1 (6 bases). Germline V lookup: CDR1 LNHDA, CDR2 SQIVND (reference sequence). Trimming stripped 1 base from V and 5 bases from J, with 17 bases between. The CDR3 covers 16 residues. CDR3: CASSIGDTRVMETQYF. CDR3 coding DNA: TGTGCCAGTAGTATAGGGGACACCCGGGTGATGGAGACCCAGTACTTC.

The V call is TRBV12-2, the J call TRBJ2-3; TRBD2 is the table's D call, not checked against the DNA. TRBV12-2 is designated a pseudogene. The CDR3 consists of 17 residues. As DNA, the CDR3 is TGTGCAAGTCGCTTACAAACTAGCGGGAGTTACACAGATACGCAGTATTTT. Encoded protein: CASRLQTSGSYTDTQYF.

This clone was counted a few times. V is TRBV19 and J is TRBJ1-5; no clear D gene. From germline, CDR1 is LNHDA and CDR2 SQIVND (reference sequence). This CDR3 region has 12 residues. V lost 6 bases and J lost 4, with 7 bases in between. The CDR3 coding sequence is TGTGCCAGTAGGTCCTCTAATCAGCCCCAGCATTTT. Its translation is CASRSSNQPQHF.

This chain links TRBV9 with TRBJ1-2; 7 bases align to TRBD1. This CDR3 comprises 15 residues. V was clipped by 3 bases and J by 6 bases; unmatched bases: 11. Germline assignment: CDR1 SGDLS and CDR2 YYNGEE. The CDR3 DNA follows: TGTGCCAGCAGCGGCAAACAGGGGCCCTACCATGGCTACACCTTC. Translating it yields CASSGKQGPYHGYTF.

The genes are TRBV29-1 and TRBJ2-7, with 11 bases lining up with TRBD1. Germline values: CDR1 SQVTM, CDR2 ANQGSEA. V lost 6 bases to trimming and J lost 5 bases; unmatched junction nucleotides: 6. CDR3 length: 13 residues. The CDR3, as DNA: TGCAGCGTGGGACAGGGGGGTTACGACGAGCAGTACTTC. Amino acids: CSVGQGGYDEQYF.

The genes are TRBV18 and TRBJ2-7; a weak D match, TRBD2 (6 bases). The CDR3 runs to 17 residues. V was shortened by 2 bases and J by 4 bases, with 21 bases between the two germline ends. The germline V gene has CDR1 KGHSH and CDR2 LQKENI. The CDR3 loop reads CASSPGLNPAGGYEQYF. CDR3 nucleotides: TGTGCCAGCTCACCAGGACTAAATCCAGCTGGTGGGTACGAGCAGTACTTC. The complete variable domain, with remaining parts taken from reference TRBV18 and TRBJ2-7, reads NAGVMQNPRHLVRRRGQEARLRCSPMKGHSHVYWYRQLPEEGLKFMVYLQKENIIDESGMPKERFSAEFPKEGPSILRIQQVVRGDSAAYFCASSPGLNPAGGYEQYFGPGTRLTVT.

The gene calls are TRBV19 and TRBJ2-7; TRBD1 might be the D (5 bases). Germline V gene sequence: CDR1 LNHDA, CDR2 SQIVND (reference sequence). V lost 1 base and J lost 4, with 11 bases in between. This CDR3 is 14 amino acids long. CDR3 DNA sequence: TGTGCCAGTAGTATAGGGAGCAGGGTGTACGAGCAGTACTTC. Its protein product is CASSIGSRVYEQYF.

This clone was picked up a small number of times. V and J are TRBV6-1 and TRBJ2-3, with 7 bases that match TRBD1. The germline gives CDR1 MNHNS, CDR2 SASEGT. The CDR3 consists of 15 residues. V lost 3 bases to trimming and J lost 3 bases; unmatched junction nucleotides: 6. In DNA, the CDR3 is TGTGCCAGCAGTGACCTCGGCAGGGGGACAGATACGCAGTATTTT. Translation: CASSDLGRGTDTQYF.

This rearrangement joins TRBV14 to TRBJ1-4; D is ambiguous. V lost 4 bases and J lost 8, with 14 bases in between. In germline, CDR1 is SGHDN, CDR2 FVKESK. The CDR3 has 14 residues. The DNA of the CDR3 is TGTGCCAGCAGCCCTCGGAGAAGTGAAGAAAAACTGTTTTTT. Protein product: CASSPRRSEEKLFF.

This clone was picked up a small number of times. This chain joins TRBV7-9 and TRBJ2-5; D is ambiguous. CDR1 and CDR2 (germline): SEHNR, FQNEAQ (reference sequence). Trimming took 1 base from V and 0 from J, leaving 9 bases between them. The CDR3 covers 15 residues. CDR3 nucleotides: TGTGCCAGCAGCTTAGGGGCCAGTAACCAAGAGACCCAGTACTTC. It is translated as CASSLGASNQETQYF.

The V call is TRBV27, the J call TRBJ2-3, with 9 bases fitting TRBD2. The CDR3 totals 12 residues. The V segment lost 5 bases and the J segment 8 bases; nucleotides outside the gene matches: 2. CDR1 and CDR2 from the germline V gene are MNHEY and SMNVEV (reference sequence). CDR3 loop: CASSPLAGTQYF. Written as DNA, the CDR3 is TGTGCCAGCAGTCCACTAGCGGGTACGCAGTATTTT.

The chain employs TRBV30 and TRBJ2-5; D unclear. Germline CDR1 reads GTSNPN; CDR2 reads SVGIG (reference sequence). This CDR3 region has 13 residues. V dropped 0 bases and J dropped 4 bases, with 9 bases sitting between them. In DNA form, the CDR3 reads TGTGCCTGGAGTGTACGAGGTGCAGAGACCCAGTACTTC. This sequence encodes CAWSVRGAETQYF.